Listed below are T cell receptor beta chains from one sample, sequenced in a study of beta chain features in type 1 diabetes. Clones were read by immunoSEQ multiplex PCR, and TCRdb kept only the in-frame ones, dropping some. This table has some 330,000 clones, about 12% appearing once. The source material was naive CD4+ T cells from blood. The receptors here all came from a woman between 18 and 30 years old with type 1 diabetes. Each CDR3 is given with its conserved first and last residue. Fields, in order: J gene, V gene, CDR3 protein.

>TRBJ1-1|TRBV30
CAGAGQMNTEAFF
>TRBJ2-6|TRBV11-2
CASSLSLYGGSGANVLTF
>TRBJ1-2|TRBV15
CATSTVGGYTF
>TRBJ2-1|TRBV10-3
CAISQREGRNEQFF
>TRBJ2-1|TRBV2
CASSEGGTGSDEQFF
>TRBJ2-7|TRBV9
CASSPRLAAYEQYF
>TRBJ1-4|TRBV6-6
CASSYMQGEKLFF
>TRBJ1-5|TRBV23-1
CASSLAEGANGGNQPQHF
>TRBJ1-1|TRBV7-2
CASSLRDRPPEAFF
>TRBJ2-1|TRBV25-1
CASSARLSSYNEQFF
>TRBJ2-7|TRBV5-4
CASSLGQSYEQYF
>TRBJ2-7|TRBV29-1
CSATSRVLGGEQYF
>TRBJ2-6|TRBV18
CASSPLGTGYGANVLTF
>TRBJ2-7|TRBV7-6
CASSSSGGAPFEQYF
>TRBJ1-1|TRBV25-1
CASSRGGVMNTEAFF
>TRBJ1-5|TRBV19
CASSLRSHAQPQHF
>TRBJ2-3|TRBV7-2
CASSFGGSGTDTQYF
>TRBJ2-1|TRBV28
CASSPDPGRQYSYNEQFF
>TRBJ1-1|TRBV29-1
CSGGSHTEAFF
>TRBJ1-2|TRBV6-5
CASTPVRDYGYTF
>TRBJ1-6|TRBV7-9
CASSEGTGGLPLHF
>TRBJ2-1|TRBV7-2
CASSFDSYNEQFF
>TRBJ2-2|TRBV4-3
CASSQDRLGNTGELFF
>TRBJ2-2|TRBV19
CASSPARKTGTNTGELFF
>TRBJ2-3|TRBV29-1
CSLGQGQSDTQYF
>TRBJ2-7|TRBV28
CASSTVYEQYF
>TRBJ1-2|TRBV5-6
CASSLAGQGPNYGYTF
>TRBJ2-3|TRBV7-2
CASSPGNAADTQYF
>TRBJ1-2|TRBV2
CASSGQGRGYTF
>TRBJ2-7|TRBV11-2
CASSPTETPISPYEQYF
>TRBJ1-5|TRBV10-3
CAISNTNSNQPQHF
>TRBJ1-2|TRBV19
CASSRQTANYGYTF
>TRBJ1-5|TRBV29-1
CSVAGQPNQPQHF
>TRBJ1-2|TRBV29-1
CSVLTGFKDYGYTF
>TRBJ2-7|TRBV28
CASSPDKNYEQYF
>TRBJ2-7|TRBV6-5
CASGRDSAYEQYF
>TRBJ2-1|TRBV5-1
CASSLDRLDNEQFF
>TRBJ2-3|TRBV18
CASSLRRPTDTQYF
>TRBJ1-1|TRBV29-1
CSVQSLNTEAFF
>TRBJ2-3|TRBV4-1
CASSQALLTDTQYF
>TRBJ2-5|TRBV6-5
CASSSYRGIKQETQYF
>TRBJ1-1|TRBV30
CAWNGQSDTEAFF
>TRBJ1-1|TRBV11-2
CASSQVGLTEAFF
>TRBJ1-5|TRBV12-5
CASGLGRNQPQHF
>TRBJ2-2|TRBV29-1
CSVEDPSGVYTGELFF
>TRBJ1-2|TRBV9
CASSNAVGYTF
>TRBJ1-5|TRBV28
CASSFSNQPQHF
>TRBJ2-3|TRBV7-2
CASSLPASGRWVTDTQYF
>TRBJ1-1|TRBV18
CASSPQGGAEAFF
>TRBJ2-1|TRBV19
CATTTGIIYNEQFF
>TRBJ2-7|TRBV7-9
CASSPQREQYF
>TRBJ2-1|TRBV5-1
CASSLFVAGVFNEQFF
>TRBJ1-5|TRBV25-1
CASSESQSRGPQHF
>TRBJ2-5|TRBV5-1
CASSSSGSLQETQYF
>TRBJ2-1|TRBV7-2
CASSFSSGIHGNEQFF
>TRBJ1-5|TRBV19
CASRRGASNQPQHF
>TRBJ1-1|TRBV9
CASSSGQGGTEAFF
>TRBJ2-1|TRBV30
CAWTLAGGSPQFF
>TRBJ2-2|TRBV12-5
CASGLGQGDNTGELFF
>TRBJ2-6|TRBV5-1
CASSPGQRSGANVLTF